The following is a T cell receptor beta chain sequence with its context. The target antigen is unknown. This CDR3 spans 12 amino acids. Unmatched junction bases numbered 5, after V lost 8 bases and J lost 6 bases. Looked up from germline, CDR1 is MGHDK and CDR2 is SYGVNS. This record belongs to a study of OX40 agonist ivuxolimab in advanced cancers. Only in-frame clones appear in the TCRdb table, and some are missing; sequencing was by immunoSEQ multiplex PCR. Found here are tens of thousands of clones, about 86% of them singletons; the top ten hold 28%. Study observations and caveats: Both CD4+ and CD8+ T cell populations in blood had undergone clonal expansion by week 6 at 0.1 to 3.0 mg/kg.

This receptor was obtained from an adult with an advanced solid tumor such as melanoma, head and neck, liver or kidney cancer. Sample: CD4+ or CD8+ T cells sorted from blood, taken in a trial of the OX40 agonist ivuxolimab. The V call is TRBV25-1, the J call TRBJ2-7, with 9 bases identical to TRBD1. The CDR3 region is CASRDRVLEQYF. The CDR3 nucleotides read TGTGCCAGCCGGGACAGGGTTCTCGAGCAGTACTTC.